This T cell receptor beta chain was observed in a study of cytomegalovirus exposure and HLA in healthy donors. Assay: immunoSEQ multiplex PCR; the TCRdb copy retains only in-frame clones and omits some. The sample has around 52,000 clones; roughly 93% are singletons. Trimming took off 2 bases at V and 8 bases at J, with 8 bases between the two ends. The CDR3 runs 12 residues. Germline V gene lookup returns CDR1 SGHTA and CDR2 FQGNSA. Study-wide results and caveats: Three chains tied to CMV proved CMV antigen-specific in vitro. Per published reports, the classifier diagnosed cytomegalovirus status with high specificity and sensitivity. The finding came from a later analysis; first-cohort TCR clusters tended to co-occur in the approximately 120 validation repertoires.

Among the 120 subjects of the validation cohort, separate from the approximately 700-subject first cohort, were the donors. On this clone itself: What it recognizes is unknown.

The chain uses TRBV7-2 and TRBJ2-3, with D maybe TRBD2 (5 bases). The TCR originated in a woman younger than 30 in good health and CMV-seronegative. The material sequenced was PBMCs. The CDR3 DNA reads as TGTGCCAGCAGCTTAAGGGCGGGTACGCAGTATTTT. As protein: CASSLRAGTQYF.